Included here is one T cell receptor beta chain sequence, with context. Its antigen is not known. The data originate from a study of yellow fever vaccine responses in identical twins. The V and J ends lost 5 bases and 2 bases, in that order; junction bases with no gene match: 8. The germline V gene has CDR1 SGHRS and CDR2 YFSETQ. This CDR3 comprises 15 residues. TCRdb ran MiXCR on the RT-PCR reads and lists one entry per CDR3 protein. The sample yields over 10,000 distinct CDR3 sequences, approximately 84% seen once. Study-level results: On the reported evidence, twins' vaccine T cell responses seemed partly convergent and partly personalized.

This chain connects TRBV5-1 to TRBJ2-3, with 7 bases lining up with TRBD1. Sequencing used T cells from blood (PBMCs), unsorted or a sorted subset (not recorded which), obtained before or after yellow fever vaccination (not recorded which). The sequence came from a woman aged 18-29 years who received the yellow fever vaccine. For the CDR3, the DNA is TGCGCCAGCAGGAGGGACAGCGGCAACACAGATACGCAGTATTTT. The encoded protein is CASRRDSGNTDTQYF.